Listed below are T cell receptor beta chains from one sample, sequenced in a study of OX40 agonist ivuxolimab in advanced cancers. Clones were read by immunoSEQ multiplex PCR, and TCRdb kept only the in-frame ones, dropping some. The top ten hold less than 0.75% of the sample, which has tens of thousands of clones, around nine tenths seen once. This sample comprised CD4+ or CD8+ T cells sorted from blood, obtained in a trial of the OX40 agonist ivuxolimab. The receptor set was obtained from an adult with an advanced solid tumor such as melanoma, head and neck, liver or kidney cancer. Both conserved end residues are trimmed from each CDR3.

TRBV18	TRBJ1-3	ASSQQGDTIY
TRBV5-4	TRBJ2-5	ASSLEGRAGETQY
TRBV7-8	TRBJ2-1	ASSGPRTSGSNEQF
TRBV9	TRBJ2-7	ASSVEPGGEQY
TRBV5-6	TRBJ2-7	ASSRPPYEQY
TRBV5-8	TRBJ1-2	ASSFWTITIYGYT
TRBV30	TRBJ1-2	AWSEIPGQTYGYT
TRBV2	TRBJ2-7	ASSGGQYSLEQY
TRBV6-5	TRBJ1-1	ASKTGQFSEAF
TRBV14	TRBJ2-3	ASSSVGSTDTQY
TRBV28	TRBJ1-6	ASRAPPGSPLH
TRBV10-3	TRBJ1-1	AISGGVAPGTEAF
TRBV9	TRBJ1-5	ASSKTGEGQPQH
TRBV2	TRBJ1-1	ASSDPGAEAF
TRBV4-1	TRBJ1-5	ASSQDGRYSNQPQH
TRBV7-9	TRBJ2-1	ASSPEGDGYNEQF
TRBV12-2	TRBJ2-3	ASRSTAVAGSADTQY
TRBV29-1	TRBJ2-1	SVGPGYEQF
TRBV6-6	TRBJ1-2	ASRWTGNYGYT
TRBV28	TRBJ2-1	ASSFGASGYNEQF
TRBV19	TRBJ2-5	ASSLTSVQETQY
TRBV5-4	TRBJ2-5	ASSAPKETQY
TRBV27	TRBJ1-2	ASSSWKGEAANYGYT
TRBV20-1	TRBJ1-5	SARRDQPQH
TRBV11-2	TRBJ2-2	ASRLRTPGTGELF
TRBV19	TRBJ1-5	ASSTRANQPQH
TRBV7-2	TRBJ2-3	ASSSQGITDTQY
TRBV19	TRBJ2-2	ASSIGERIGELF
TRBV29-1	TRBJ1-1	SVETYTEAF
TRBV4-2	TRBJ2-1	ASSQDRGQGMSNLDEQF
TRBV10-1	TRBJ2-5	ASSESVPQETQY
TRBV4-1	TRBJ2-7	ASSQGQGNYEQY
TRBV30	TRBJ1-4	AWSQQGRGEKLF
TRBV2	TRBJ2-5	ASREAGGPKETQY
TRBV2	TRBJ2-7	ASKPGTYEQY
TRBV18	TRBJ1-1	ASSRVIGGTEAF
TRBV6-6	TRBJ2-5	ASSYPQGIRKTQY
TRBV5-1	TRBJ2-5	ASIPGPAQETQY
TRBV21-1	TRBJ2-5	ASSNQGPTSGSSETQY
TRBV9	TRBJ2-3	ASSREGGPRTDTQY
TRBV25-1	TRBJ2-7	ASSVKQGTEQY
TRBV5-5	TRBJ2-2	ASSLNIRGLNTGELF
TRBV18	TRBJ2-7	ASSPNEGNQY
TRBV9	TRBJ2-3	ASSVGTSRWDTQY
TRBV7-2	TRBJ2-1	ASSLGRGSYNEQF